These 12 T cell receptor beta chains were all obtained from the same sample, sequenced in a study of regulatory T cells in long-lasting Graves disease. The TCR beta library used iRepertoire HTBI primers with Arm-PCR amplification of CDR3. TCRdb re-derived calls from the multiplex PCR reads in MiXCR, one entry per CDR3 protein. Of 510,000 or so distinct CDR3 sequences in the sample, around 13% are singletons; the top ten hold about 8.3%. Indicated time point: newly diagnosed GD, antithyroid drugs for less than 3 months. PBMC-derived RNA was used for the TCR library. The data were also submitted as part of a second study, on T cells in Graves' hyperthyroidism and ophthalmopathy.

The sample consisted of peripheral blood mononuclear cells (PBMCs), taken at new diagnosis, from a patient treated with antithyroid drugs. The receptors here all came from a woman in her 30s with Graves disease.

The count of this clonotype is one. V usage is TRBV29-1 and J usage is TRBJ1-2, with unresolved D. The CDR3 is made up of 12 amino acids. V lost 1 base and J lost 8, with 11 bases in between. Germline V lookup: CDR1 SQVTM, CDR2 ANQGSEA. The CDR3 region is CSVEVIGKGYTF. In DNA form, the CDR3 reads TGCAGCGTTGAAGTGATAGGAAAAGGCTACACCTTC.

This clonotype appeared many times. CDR3 coding DNA: TGTGCCAGCAGGGGACCGGACTACACCGGGGAGCTGTTTTTT. It codes for CASRGPDYTGELFF. The chain joins TRBV6-1 to TRBJ2-2, with D perhaps assigned TRBD1 or TRBD2 (5 bases each). This CDR3 has 14 amino acids. CDR1 and CDR2 from the germline V gene are MNHNS and SASEGT. Trimming removed 6 bases at V and 3 bases at J, with 11 bases between.

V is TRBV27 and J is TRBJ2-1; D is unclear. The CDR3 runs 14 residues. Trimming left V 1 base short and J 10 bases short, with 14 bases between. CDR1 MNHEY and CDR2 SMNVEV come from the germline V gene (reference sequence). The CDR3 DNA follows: TGTGCCAGCAGTTTATTCAACGTTAGGAGAGAGCAGTTCTTC. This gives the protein CASSLFNVRREQFF.

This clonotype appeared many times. The CDR3 DNA follows: TGTGCCAGCAGGGATAGCGGGAGGGCAGATACGCAGTATTTT. It is translated as CASRDSGRADTQYF. The rearrangement links TRBV12-3 or TRBV12-4 to TRBJ2-3, with TRBD2 matching over 11 bases. V lost 6 bases and J lost 4; bases outside the gene matches: 3. The CDR3 loop spans 14 amino acids.

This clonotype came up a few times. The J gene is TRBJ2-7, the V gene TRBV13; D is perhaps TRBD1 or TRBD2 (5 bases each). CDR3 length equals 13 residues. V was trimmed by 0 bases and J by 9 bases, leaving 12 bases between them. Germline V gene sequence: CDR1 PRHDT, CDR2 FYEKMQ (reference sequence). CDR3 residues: CASSLGGVFGQYF. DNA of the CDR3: TGTGCCAGCAGCTTAGGGGGGGTATTCGGGCAGTACTTC.

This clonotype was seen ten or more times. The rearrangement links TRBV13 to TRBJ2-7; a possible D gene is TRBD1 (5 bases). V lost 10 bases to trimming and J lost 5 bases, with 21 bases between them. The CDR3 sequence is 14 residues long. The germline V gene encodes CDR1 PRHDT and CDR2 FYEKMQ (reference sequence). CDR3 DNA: TGTGCCAATGGGGTGATGGACACGACTCACGAGCAGTACTTC. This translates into CANGVMDTTHEQYF. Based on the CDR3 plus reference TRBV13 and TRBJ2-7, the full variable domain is AAGVIQSPRHLIKEKRETATLKCYPIPRHDTVYWYQQGPGQDPQFLISFYEKMQSDKGSIPDRFSAQQFSDYHSELNMSSLELGDSALYFCANGVMDTTHEQYFGPGTRLTVT.

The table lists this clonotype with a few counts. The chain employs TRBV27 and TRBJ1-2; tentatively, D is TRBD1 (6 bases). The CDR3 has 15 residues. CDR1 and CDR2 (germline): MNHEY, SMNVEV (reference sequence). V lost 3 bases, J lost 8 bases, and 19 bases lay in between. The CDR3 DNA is TGTGCCAGCAGTTTGACTAAAACAGGGACCGGGGGCTACACCTTC. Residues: CASSLTKTGTGGYTF.

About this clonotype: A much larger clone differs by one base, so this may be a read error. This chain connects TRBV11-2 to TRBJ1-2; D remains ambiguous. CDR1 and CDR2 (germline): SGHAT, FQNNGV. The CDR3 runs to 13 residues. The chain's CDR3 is CASSPGRRYGYIF. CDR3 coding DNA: TGTGCCAGCAGCCCCGGCCGGCGCTATGGCTACATCTTC.

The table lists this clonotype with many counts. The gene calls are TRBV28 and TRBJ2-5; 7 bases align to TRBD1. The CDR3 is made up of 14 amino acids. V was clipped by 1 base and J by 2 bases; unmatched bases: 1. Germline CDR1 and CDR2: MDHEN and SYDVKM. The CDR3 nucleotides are TGTGCCAGCAGTTTATACAGGGGACAAGAGACCCAGTACTTC. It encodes CASSLYRGQETQYF. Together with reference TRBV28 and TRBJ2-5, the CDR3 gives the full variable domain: DVKVTQSSRYLVKRTGEKVFLECVQDMDHENMFWYRQDPGLGLRLIYFSYDVKMKEKGDIPEGYSVSREKKERFSLILESASTNQTSMYLCASSLYRGQETQYFGPGTRLLVL.

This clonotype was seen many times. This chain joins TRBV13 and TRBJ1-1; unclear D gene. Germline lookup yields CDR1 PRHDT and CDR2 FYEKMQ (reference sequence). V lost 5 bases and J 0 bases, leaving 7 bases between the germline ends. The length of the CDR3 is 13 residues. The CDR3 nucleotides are TGTGCCAGCAGCATAAGATTGAACACTGAAGCTTTCTTT. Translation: CASSIRLNTEAFF.

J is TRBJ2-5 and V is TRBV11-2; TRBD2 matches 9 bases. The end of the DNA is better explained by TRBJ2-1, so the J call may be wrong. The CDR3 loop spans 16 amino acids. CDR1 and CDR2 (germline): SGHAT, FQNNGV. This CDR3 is CASRGGLAGRMHEQFF. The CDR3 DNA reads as TGTGCCAGCAGGGGGGGGCTAGCGGGAAGGATGCATGAGCAGTTCTTC.

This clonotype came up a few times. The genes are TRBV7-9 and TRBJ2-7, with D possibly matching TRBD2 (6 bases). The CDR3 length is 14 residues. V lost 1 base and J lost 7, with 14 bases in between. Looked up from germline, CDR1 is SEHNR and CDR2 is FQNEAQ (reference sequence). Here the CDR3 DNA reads TGTGCCAGCAGCTTAGGGGGACTCGATATGGAGCAGTACTTC. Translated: CASSLGGLDMEQYF.